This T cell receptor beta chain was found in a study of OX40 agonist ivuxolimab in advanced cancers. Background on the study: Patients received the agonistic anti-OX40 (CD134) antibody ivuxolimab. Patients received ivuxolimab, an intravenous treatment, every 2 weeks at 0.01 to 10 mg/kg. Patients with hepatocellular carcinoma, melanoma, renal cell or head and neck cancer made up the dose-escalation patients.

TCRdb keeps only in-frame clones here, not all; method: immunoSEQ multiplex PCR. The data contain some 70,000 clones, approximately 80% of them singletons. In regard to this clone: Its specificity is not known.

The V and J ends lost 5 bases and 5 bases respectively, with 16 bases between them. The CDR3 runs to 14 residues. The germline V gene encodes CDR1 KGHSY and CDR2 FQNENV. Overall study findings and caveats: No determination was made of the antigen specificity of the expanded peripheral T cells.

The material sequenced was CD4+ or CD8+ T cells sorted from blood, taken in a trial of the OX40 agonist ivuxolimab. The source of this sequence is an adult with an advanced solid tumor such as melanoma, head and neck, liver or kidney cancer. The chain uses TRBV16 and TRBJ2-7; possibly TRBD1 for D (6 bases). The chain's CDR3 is CASSARNRVHEQYF. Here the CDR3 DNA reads TGTGCCAGCAGCGCTAGAAACAGGGTCCACGAGCAGTACTTC.